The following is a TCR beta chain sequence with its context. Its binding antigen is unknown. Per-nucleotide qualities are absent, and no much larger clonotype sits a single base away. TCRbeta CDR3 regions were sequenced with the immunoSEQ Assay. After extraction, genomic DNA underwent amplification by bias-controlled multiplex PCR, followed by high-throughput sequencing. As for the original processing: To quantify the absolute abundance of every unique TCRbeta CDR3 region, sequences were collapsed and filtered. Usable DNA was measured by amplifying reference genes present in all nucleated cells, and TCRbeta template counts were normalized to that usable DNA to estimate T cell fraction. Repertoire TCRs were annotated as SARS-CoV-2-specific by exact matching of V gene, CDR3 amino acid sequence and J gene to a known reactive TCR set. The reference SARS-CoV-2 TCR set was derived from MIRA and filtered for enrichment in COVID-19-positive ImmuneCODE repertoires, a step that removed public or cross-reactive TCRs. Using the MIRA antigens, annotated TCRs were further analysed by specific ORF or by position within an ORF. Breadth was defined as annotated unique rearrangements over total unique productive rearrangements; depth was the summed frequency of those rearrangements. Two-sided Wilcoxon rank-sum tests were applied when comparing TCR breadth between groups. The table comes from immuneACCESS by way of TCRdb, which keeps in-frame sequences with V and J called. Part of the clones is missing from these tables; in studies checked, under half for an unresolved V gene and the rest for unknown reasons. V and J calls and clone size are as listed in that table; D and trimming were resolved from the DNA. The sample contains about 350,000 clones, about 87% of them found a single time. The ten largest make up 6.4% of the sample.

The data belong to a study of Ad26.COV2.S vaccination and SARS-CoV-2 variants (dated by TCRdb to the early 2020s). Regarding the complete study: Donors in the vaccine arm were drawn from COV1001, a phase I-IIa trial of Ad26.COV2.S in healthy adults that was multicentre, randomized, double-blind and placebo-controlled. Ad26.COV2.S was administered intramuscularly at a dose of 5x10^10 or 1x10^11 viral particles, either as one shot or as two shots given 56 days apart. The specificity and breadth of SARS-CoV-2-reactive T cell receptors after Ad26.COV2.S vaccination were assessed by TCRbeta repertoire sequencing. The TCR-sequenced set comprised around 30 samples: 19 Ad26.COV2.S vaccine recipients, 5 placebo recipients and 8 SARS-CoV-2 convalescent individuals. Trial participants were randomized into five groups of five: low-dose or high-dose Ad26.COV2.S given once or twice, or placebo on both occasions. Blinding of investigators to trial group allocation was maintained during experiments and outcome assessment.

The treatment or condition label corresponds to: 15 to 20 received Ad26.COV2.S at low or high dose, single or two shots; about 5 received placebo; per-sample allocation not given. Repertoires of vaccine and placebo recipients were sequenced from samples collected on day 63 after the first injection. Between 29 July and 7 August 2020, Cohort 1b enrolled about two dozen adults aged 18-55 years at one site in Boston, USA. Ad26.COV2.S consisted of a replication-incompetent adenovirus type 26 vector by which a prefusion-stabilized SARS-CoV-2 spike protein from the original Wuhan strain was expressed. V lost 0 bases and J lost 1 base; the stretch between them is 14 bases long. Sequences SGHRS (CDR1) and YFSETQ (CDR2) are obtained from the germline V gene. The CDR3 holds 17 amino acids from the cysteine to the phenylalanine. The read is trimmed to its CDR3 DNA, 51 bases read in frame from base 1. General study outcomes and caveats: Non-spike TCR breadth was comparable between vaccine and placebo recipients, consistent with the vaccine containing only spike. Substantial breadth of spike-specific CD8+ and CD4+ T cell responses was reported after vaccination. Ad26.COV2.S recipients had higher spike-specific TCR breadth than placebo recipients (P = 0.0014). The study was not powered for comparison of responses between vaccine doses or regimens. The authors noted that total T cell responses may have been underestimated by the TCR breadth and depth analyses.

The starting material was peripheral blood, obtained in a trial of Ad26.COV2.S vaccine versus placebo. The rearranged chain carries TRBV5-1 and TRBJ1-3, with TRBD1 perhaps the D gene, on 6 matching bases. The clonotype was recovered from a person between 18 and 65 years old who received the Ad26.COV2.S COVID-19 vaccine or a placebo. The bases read TGCGCCAGCAGCTTGGAAATCTTAGGGGGATCTGGAAACACCATATATTTT. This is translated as CASSLEILGGSGNTIYF.